Below are 19 T cell receptor beta chains sequenced from a single sample in a study of shared clonotypes between healthy human individuals (dated by TCRdb to 2018 to 2021). Libraries were made using the immunoSEQ multiplex PCR assay. As stored in TCRdb, this immuneACCESS dataset retains in-frame rearrangements with V and J assigned. A fraction of the clones does not appear; measured against another copy, unresolved V genes explain less than half of the discrepancy, and the remainder lacks a known reason. The sample contains over a million clones, around 74% of them found a single time. The ten largest clones add up to 1.4% to 1.5% of the sample. The material sequenced was memory CD4+ T cells sorted from blood. The cell subset or site label of this sample denotes: CD45RA-negative fraction. The receptors were sampled from a man aged 18 to 30 in good health.

V and J are TRBV29-1 and TRBJ2-5; D is undetermined. The J call may be faulty, since TRBJ2-7 better matches the DNA end. Germline CDR1 is SQVTM and CDR2 is ANQGSEA. CDR3 length: 11 residues. CDR3 sequence (DNA): TGCAGCGTTGTAAGGAGCTACGAGCAGTACTTC. Its translation: CSVVRSYEQYF.

The chain joins TRBV11-2 to TRBJ2-2; D call uncertain. Trimming removed 5 bases from V and 4 bases from J, with 8 bases in between. Germline V lookup: CDR1 SGHAT, CDR2 FQNNGV. The length of the CDR3 is 13 residues. Here the CDR3 DNA reads TGTGCCAGCAGCCCGGGCATCACCGGGGAGCTGTTTTTT. It specifies CASSPGITGELFF. Full variable domain (rest looked up from reference TRBV11-2 and TRBJ2-2): EAGVAQSPRYKIIEKRQSVAFWCNPISGHATLYWYQQILGQGPKLLIQFQNNGVVDDSQLPKDRFSAERLKGVDSTLKIQPAKLEDSAVYLCASSPGITGELFFGEGSRLTVL.

This clone was detected once. This rearrangement joins TRBV7-2 to TRBJ2-7, with TRBD1 as a possible D gene (6 bases). V shed 1 base and J shed 2 bases, with 9 bases lying between them. CDR1 SGHTA and CDR2 FQGNSA come from the germline V gene. The length of the CDR3 is 14 residues. The CDR3 coding sequence is TGTGCCAGCAGCTTAGTGGGACACCCCTACGAGCAGTACTTC. Protein: CASSLVGHPYEQYF.

The rearrangement links TRBV7-8 to TRBJ2-5; perhaps TRBD1 as D (6 bases). CDR1 SGHVS and CDR2 FQNEAQ come from the germline V gene. Between the trimmed V and J ends, which lost 2 bases and 7 bases, there was a span of 17 bases. The CDR3 is 15 residues long. This chain's CDR3 is CASSLNSQGTATQYF. The CDR3 DNA reads as TGTGCCAGCAGCTTAAATTCCCAGGGGACGGCGACCCAGTACTTC.

The chain is built from TRBV7-8 and TRBJ2-1; perhaps TRBD1 as D (7 bases). The CDR3 spans 17 residues. Germline-derived CDR1 and CDR2 are SGHVS and FQNEAQ. V lost 5 bases and J 1 base, leaving 18 bases between the germline ends. The CDR3: CASSPQGGIGSYNEQFF. Written as DNA, the CDR3 is TGTGCCAGCAGCCCCCAGGGGGGAATAGGGTCCTACAATGAGCAGTTCTTC.

The gene calls are TRBV6-1 and TRBJ2-1, with 8 bases aligning to TRBD1. The CDR3 spans 18 residues. CDR1 is MNHNS and CDR2 is SASEGT in the germline V gene. Unmatched junction bases numbered 10, after V lost 1 base and J lost 2 bases. CDR3 loop: CASSEGLYRGSTYNEQFF. In nucleotides, the CDR3 is TGTGCCAGCAGTGAAGGGCTGTACAGGGGGAGTACCTACAATGAGCAGTTCTTC.

This clone occurred a few times. The V call is TRBV11-2, the J call TRBJ2-2, with D perhaps TRBD2 (6 bases). V lost 3 bases, J lost 0 bases, and 8 bases lay in between. The CDR3 runs to 15 residues. Per germline, CDR1 SGHAT and CDR2 FQNNGV. CDR3: CASSFGTSNTGELFF. The CDR3 nucleotides are TGTGCCAGCAGCTTTGGGACTTCGAACACCGGGGAGCTGTTTTTT.

The V gene is TRBV27, the J gene TRBJ1-1; 8 bases are a match to TRBD1. The CDR3 contains 14 residues. V shed 4 bases and J 2 bases; nucleotides not matched to a gene: 3. Germline values: CDR1 MNHEY, CDR2 SMNVEV (reference sequence). The chain's CDR3 is CASSSQGANTEAFF. DNA for the CDR3: TGTGCCAGCAGTTCCCAGGGGGCTAACACTGAAGCTTTCTTT.

Only one count was recorded for this clone. V gene TRBV5-8 combines with J gene TRBJ1-2; D is undetermined. This CDR3 region has 17 residues. Trimming took off 4 bases at V and 6 bases at J, with 25 bases between the two ends. Germline V lookup: CDR1 SGHTS, CDR2 YDEGEE. The CDR3 loop reads CASSTRTGRPAQDGYTF. For the CDR3, the DNA is TGTGCCAGCAGCACCCGTACTGGACGGCCAGCCCAAGATGGCTACACCTTC.

This clone has only a few counts. The gene calls are TRBV6-6 and TRBJ2-7; D possibly corresponds to TRBD2 (6 bases). Germline CDR1 and CDR2: MNHNY and SVGAGI (reference sequence). The CDR3 runs 14 residues. Trimming removed 7 bases at V and 0 bases at J, with 13 bases between. In nucleotides, the CDR3 is TGTGCCAGCATACGGGACTCTGGCTCCTACGAGCAGTACTTC. This gives the protein CASIRDSGSYEQYF.

This clone came up many times. This chain links TRBV28 with TRBJ2-2; no clear D gene. The V gene's germline CDR1 is MDHEN and CDR2 SYDVKM. V shed 1 base and J shed 1 base, with 4 bases lying between them. The CDR3 runs 14 residues. The CDR3: CASSLYRNTGELFF. CDR3 nucleotide sequence: TGTGCCAGCAGTTTATACAGGAACACCGGGGAGCTGTTTTTT.

J is TRBJ1-1 and V is TRBV13, with D perhaps TRBD1 (5 bases). The CDR3 totals 15 residues. Trimming pared 1 base from V and 1 base from J, leaving 10 bases between. Germline V gene sequence: CDR1 PRHDT, CDR2 FYEKMQ (reference sequence). CDR3: CASSLVGDPNTEAFF. CDR3 bases: TGTGCCAGCAGCTTAGTTGGGGACCCGAACACTGAAGCTTTCTTT.

V usage is TRBV19 and J usage is TRBJ1-4; tentative D call: TRBD1 (5 bases). The CDR3 extends over 15 amino acids. CDR1 is LNHDA and CDR2 is SQIVND in the germline V gene (reference sequence). V gave up 5 bases and J gave up 4 bases, with 14 bases separating them. For the CDR3, the DNA is TGTGCCAGTAGTCCGGGGGACCGACGTAATGAAAAACTGTTTTTT. It is translated as CASSPGDRRNEKLFF.

The table lists this clone with a few counts. The chain couples TRBV5-4 to TRBJ2-3; the D gene is possibly TRBD2 (7 bases). The CDR3 is 16 residues long. CDR1 is SGHNT and CDR2 is YYREEE in the germline V gene (reference sequence). The germline V and J ends were trimmed by 5 bases and 2 bases, with 18 bases remaining between them. In DNA form, the CDR3 reads TGTGCCAGCAGTCTTCTAGGGGGGGGGAACACAGATACGCAGTATTTT. Translating gives CASSLLGGGNTDTQYF.

V gene TRBV7-3 combines with J gene TRBJ2-2; tentatively, D is TRBD1 or TRBD2 (5 bases each). Per germline, CDR1 SGHTA and CDR2 FQGTGA. V was pared by 0 bases and J by 3 bases, with 17 bases between. The CDR3 has 18 amino acids. The CDR3 DNA is TGTGCCAGCAGCTTAACTACCAGGGCGGGTGCGGACACCGGGGAGCTGTTTTTT. It is translated as CASSLTTRAGADTGELFF.

The chain is built from TRBV25-1 and TRBJ2-4, with D hard to call. The CDR3 has 15 residues. CDR1 MGHDK and CDR2 SYGVNS come from the germline V gene. V was shortened by 5 bases and J by 1 base, with 12 bases between the two germline ends. The CDR3 nucleotides are TGTGCCAGCAGTCCTGGTGATCCGGCCAAAAACATTCAGTACTTC. Protein: CASSPGDPAKNIQYF.

This chain links TRBV5-5 with TRBJ2-2; unclear D gene. The germline gives CDR1 SGHKS, CDR2 YYEKEE (reference sequence). CDR3 length: 13 residues. Trimming stripped 3 bases from V and 8 bases from J, with 11 bases between. The CDR3 DNA follows: TGTGCCAGCAGCTCATATCCCGGGGGGGAGCTGTTTTTT. This translates into CASSSYPGGELFF.

This clone has just one count. The chain employs TRBV19 and TRBJ2-2, with D possibly matching TRBD1 (5 bases). Trimming pared 8 bases from V and 1 base from J, leaving 14 bases between. CDR1 LNHDA and CDR2 SQIVND come from the germline V gene (reference sequence). This CDR3 spans 15 amino acids. CDR3 loop: CASWGRALNTGELFF. In DNA form, the CDR3 reads TGTGCCAGTTGGGGCCGGGCCTTGAACACCGGGGAGCTGTTTTTT.

As to this clone: The same CDR3 arises from other DNA sequences in this sample as well. The chain combines TRBV29-1 with TRBJ1-1, with D perhaps TRBD1 (5 bases). The CDR3 covers 12 residues. Looked up from germline, CDR1 is SQVTM and CDR2 is ANQGSEA. Trimming took 6 bases from V and 3 from J, leaving 11 bases between them. This chain's CDR3 is CSVRRGDTEAFF. In nucleotides, the CDR3 is TGCAGCGTCCGCCGGGGGGACACTGAAGCTTTCTTT.